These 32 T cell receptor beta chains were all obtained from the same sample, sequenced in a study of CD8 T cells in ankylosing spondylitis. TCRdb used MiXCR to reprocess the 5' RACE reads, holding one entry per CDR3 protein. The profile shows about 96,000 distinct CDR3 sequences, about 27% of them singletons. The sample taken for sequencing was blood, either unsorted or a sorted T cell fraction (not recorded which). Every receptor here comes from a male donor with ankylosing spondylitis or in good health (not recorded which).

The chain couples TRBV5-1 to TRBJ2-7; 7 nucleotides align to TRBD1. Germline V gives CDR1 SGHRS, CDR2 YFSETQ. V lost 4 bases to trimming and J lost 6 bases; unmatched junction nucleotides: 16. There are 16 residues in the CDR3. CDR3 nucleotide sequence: TGCGCCAGCAGCCAGCGATTCGACAGGGCGATCGGCGAGCAGTACTTC. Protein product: CASSQRFDRAIGEQYF.

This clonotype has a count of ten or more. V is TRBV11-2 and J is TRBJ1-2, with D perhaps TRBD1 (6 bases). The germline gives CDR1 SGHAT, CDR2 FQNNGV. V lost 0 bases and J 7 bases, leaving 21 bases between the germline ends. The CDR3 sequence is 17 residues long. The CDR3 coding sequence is TGTGCCAGCAGCTTAGAATCGGGTCGGGGGGCGCGTGCTGGCTACACCTTC. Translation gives CASSLESGRGARAGYTF.

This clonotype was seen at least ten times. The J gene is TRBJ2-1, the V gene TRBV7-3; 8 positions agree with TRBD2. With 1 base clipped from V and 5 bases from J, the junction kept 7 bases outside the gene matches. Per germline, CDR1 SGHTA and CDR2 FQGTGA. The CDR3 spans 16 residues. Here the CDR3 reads CASSLIGREAHNEQFF. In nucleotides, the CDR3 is TGTGCCAGCAGCTTAATAGGGCGGGAGGCGCACAATGAGCAGTTCTTC.

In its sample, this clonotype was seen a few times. CDR3 region: CASSLSWAGRDNYGYTF. Written as DNA, the CDR3 is TGTGCCAGCAGCTTATCTTGGGCAGGGAGGGATAACTATGGCTACACCTTC. This rearrangement joins TRBV7-8 to TRBJ1-2, with a tentative D call TRBD1 (5 bases). The CDR3 sequence is 17 residues long. The germline V and J ends were trimmed by 2 bases and 1 base, with 17 bases remaining between them. Germline loops: CDR1 SGHVS, CDR2 FQNEAQ.

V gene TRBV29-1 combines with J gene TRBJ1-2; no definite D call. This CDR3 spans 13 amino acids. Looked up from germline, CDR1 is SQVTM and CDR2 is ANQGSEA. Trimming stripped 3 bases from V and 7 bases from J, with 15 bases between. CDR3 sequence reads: CSVDGGPSGGYTF. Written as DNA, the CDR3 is TGCAGCGTTGACGGCGGGCCCTCGGGTGGCTACACCTTC.

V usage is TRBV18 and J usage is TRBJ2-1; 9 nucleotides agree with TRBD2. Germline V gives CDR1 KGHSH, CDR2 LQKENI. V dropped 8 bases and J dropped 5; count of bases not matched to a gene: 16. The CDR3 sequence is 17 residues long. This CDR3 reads CASPKEAGGLLDNEQFF. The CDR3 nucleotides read TGTGCCAGCCCAAAGGAGGCGGGAGGGCTCCTCGACAATGAGCAGTTCTTC. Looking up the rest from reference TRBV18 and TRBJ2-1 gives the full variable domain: NAGVMQNPRHLVRRRGQEARLRCSPMKGHSHVYWYRQLPEEGLKFMVYLQKENIIDESGMPKERFSAEFPKEGPSILRIQQVVRGDSAAYFCASPKEAGGLLDNEQFFGPGTRLTVL.

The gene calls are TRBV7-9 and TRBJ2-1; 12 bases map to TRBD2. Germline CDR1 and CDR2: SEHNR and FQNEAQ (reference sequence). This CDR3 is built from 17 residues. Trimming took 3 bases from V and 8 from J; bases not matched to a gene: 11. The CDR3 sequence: CASSFSATSGSVDEQFF. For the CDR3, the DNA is TGTGCCAGCAGCTTTTCGGCGACTAGCGGGAGTGTCGATGAGCAGTTCTTC. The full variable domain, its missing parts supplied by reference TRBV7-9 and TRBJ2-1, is DTGVSQNPRHKITKRGQNVTFRCDPISEHNRLYWYRQTLGQGPEFLTYFQNEAQLEKSRLLSDRFSAERPKGSFSTLEIQRTEQGDSAMYLCASSFSATSGSVDEQFFGPGTRLTVL.

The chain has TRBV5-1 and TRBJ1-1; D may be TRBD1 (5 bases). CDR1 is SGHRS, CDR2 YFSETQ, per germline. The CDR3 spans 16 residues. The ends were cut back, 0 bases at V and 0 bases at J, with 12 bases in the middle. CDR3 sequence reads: CASSLGGEPLNTEAFF. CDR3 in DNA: TGCGCCAGCAGCTTGGGGGGGGAGCCCCTGAACACTGAAGCTTTCTTT.

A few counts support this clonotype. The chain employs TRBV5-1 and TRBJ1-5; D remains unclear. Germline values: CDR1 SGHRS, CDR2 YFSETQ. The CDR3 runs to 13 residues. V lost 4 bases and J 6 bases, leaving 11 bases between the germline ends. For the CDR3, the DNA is TGCGCCAGCAGCCTTGGGAGTGCTCAGCCCCAGCATTTT. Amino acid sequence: CASSLGSAQPQHF.

For the CDR3, the DNA is TGTGCCAGCAGCTTGTCTGGCGGGGAGCTGTTTTTT. It codes for CASSLSGGELFF. The chain combines TRBV27 with TRBJ2-2; D is uncertain. V was trimmed by 6 bases and J by 7 bases, leaving 9 bases between them. The germline CDR1 and CDR2 sequences are MNHEY and SMNVEV (reference sequence). CDR3 length: 12 amino acids.

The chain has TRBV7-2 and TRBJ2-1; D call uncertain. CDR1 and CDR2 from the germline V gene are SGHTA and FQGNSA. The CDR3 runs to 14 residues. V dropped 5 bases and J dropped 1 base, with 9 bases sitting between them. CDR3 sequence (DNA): TGTGCCAGCAGCCCAGTAGGGTCCTACAATGAGCAGTTCTTC. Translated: CASSPVGSYNEQFF.

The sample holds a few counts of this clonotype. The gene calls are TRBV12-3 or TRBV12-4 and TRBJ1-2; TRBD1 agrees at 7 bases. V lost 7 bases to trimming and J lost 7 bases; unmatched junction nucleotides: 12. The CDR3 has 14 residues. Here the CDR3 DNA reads TGTGCCAGCAATCACCGGGACAGCGGCGGTGGCTACACCTTC. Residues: CASNHRDSGGGYTF.

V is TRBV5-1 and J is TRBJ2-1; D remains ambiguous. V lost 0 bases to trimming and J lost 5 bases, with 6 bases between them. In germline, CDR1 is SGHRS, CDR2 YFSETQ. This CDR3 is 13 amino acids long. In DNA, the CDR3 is TGCGCCAGCAGCTTGGGCCTAAACAATGAGCAGTTCTTC. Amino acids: CASSLGLNNEQFF.

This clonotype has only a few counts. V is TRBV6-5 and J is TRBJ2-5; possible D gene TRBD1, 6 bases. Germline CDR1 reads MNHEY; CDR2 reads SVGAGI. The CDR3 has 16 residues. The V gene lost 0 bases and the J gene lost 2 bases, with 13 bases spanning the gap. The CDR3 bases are TGTGCCAGCAGTTACTCTTCCGGACAGAGACAAGAGACCCAGTACTTC. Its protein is CASSYSSGQRQETQYF.

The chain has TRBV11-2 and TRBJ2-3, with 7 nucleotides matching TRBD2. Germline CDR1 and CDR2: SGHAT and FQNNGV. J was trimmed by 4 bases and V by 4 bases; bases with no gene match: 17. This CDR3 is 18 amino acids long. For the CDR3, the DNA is TGTGCCAGCAGCTCCCCCCGGGACTACCCCCTTGGGCCAGATACGCAGTATTTT. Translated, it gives CASSSPRDYPLGPDTQYF.

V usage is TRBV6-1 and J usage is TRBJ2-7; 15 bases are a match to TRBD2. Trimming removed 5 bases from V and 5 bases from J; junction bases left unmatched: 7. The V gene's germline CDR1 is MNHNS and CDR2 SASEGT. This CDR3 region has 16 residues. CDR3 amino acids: CASSPGLAGGIHEQYV. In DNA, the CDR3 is TGTGCCAGCAGTCCGGGACTAGCGGGGGGTATCCACGAGCAGTACGTC.

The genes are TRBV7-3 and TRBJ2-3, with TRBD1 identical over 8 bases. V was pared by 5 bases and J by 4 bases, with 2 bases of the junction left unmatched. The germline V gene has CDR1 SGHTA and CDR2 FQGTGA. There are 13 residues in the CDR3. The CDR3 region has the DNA TGTGCCAGCAGCGGACAGGGCCCAGATACGCAGTATTTT. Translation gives CASSGQGPDTQYF.

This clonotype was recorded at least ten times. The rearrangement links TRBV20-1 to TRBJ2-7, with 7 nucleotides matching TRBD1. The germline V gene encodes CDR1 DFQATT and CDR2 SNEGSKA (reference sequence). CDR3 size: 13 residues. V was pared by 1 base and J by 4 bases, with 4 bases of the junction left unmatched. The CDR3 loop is CSARASGGYEQYV. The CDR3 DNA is TGCAGTGCTAGAGCCTCAGGGGGTTACGAGCAGTACGTC.

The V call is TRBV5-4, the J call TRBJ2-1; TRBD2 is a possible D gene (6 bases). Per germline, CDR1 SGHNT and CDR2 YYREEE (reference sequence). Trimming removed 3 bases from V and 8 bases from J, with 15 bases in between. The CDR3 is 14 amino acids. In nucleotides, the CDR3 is TGTGCCAGCAGCTCCCTAGCGTTCCCCCATGAGCAGTTCTTC. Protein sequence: CASSSLAFPHEQFF.

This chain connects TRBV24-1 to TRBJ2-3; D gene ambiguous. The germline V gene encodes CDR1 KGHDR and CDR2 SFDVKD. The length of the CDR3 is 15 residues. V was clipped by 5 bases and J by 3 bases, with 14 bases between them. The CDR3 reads CATSGTFPGTDTQYF. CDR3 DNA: TGTGCCACCAGTGGGACCTTTCCTGGGACAGATACGCAGTATTTT.

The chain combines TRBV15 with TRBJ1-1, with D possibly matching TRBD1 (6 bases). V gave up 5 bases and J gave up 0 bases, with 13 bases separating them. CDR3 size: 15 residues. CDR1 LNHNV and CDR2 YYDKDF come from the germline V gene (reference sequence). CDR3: CATSGSQGLNTEAFF. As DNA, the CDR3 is TGTGCCACCAGCGGATCTCAGGGGCTGAACACTGAAGCTTTCTTT.

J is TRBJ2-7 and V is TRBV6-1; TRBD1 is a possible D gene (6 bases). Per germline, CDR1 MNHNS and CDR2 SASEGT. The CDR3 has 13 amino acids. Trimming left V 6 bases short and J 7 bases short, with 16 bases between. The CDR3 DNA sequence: TGTGCCAGCAGCGCAGGGGTTTTACGAGAGCAGTACGTC. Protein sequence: CASSAGVLREQYV.

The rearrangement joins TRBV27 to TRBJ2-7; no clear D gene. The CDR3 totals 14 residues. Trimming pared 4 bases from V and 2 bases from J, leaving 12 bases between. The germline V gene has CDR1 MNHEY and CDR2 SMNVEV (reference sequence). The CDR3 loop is CASSSRVSPYEQYF. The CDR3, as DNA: TGTGCCAGCAGTTCAAGGGTATCGCCCTACGAGCAGTACTTC.

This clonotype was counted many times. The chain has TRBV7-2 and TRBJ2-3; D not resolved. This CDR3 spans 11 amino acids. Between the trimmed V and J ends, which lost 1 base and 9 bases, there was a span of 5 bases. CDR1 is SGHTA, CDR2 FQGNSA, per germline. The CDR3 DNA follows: TGTGCCAGCAGCTTAGAGCAGACGCAGTATTTT. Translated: CASSLEQTQYF.

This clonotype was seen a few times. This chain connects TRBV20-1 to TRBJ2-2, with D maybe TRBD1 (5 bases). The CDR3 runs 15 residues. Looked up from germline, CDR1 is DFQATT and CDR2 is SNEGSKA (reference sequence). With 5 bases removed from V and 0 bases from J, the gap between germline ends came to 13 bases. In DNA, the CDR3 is TGCAGTGCTTCCCCTGACAGCGCGAACACCGGGGAGCTGTTTTTT. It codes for CSASPDSANTGELFF.

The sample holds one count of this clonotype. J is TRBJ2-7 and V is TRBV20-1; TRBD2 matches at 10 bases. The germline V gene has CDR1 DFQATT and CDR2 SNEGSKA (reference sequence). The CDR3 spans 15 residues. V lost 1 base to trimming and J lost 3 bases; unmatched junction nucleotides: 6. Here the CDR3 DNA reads TGCAGTGCTAGAGGCGGGACTAGCGCGTTCTACGAGCAGTACGTC. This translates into CSARGGTSAFYEQYV.

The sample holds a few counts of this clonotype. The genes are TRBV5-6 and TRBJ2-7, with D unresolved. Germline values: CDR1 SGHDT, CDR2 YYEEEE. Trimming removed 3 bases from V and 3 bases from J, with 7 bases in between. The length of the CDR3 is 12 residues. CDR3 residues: CASSSGHYEQYF. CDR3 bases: TGTGCCAGCAGCTCTGGGCACTACGAGCAGTACTTC.

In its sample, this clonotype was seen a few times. CDR3 in DNA: TGTGCCAGCACTCTCTACTCCAGGGGACCCTACAATGAGCAGTTCTTC. It specifies CASTLYSRGPYNEQFF. This chain connects TRBV12-3 or TRBV12-4 to TRBJ2-1, with D perhaps TRBD1 (6 bases). The CDR3 runs 16 residues. The ends were cut back, 7 bases at V and 2 bases at J, with 18 bases in the middle.

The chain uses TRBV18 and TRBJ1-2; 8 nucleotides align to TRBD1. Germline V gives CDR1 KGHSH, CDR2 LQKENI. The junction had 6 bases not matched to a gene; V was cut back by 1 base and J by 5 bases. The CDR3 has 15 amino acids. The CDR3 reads CASSPQGTGGYGYTF. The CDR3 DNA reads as TGTGCCAGCTCACCACAAGGGACAGGAGGTTATGGCTACACCTTC.

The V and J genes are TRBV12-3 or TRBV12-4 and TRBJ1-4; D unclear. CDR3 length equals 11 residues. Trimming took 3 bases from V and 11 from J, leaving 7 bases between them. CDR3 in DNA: TGTGCCAGCAGTTTCGGGAGGAAACTGTTTTTT. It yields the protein CASSFGRKLFF.

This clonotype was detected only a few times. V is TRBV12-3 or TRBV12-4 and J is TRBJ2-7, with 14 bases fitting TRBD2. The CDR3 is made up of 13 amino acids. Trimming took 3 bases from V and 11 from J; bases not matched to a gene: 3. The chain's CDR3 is CASSLGLAGVEYF. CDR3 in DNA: TGTGCCAGCAGTTTGGGACTAGCGGGAGTCGAGTACTTC.

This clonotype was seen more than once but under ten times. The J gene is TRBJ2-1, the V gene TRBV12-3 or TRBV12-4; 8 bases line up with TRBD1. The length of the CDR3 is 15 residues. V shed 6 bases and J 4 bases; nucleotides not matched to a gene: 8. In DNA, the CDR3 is TGTGCCAGCAGACCCAGGGGGCTGGCATACAATGAGCAGTTCTTC. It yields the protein CASRPRGLAYNEQFF.